The next 2 T cell receptor beta chains were all read from a single sample in a study of blood T cell repertoires in COVID-19. The data were produced by immunoSEQ multiplex PCR, yet TCRdb's version contains in-frame clones alone and is incomplete. Of under 300,000 clones in the sample, roughly 88% were seen once. The specimen sequenced was peripheral blood. The receptors derive from a woman aged 40 to 50 who had recovered from COVID-19.

The chain joins TRBV5-1 to TRBJ1-2, with D maybe TRBD1 (5 bases). CDR3 length equals 13 residues. CDR1 and CDR2 (germline): SGHRS, YFSETQ. V was cut by 2 bases and J by 2 bases, with 7 bases left in between. This CDR3 reads CASSLGANYGYTF. In DNA form, the CDR3 reads TGCGCCAGCAGCTTAGGGGCGAACTATGGCTACACCTTC.

This clone was picked up one time. The chain couples TRBV4-2 to TRBJ2-7; D may be TRBD2 (5 bases). Germline V lookup: CDR1 LGHNA, CDR2 YNFKEQ. There are 17 residues in the CDR3. Trimming stripped 3 bases from V and 1 base from J, with 19 bases between. CDR3 sequence: CASSHLGAALESYEQYF. CDR3 nucleotide sequence: TGTGCCAGCAGCCATTTAGGAGCGGCCCTGGAATCCTACGAGCAGTACTTC.